The 17 T cell receptor beta chains listed next were all sequenced from one sample in a study of CD8+ T cells in alopecia areata. Sample treatment: oral pan-JAK inhibitor, 5-10 mg twice daily. RNA was extracted and reverse transcribed into cDNA as the sequencing template. Repertoires were generated with immunoSEQ multiplex PCR, while TCRdb's copy carries only in-frame clones and drops some. The sample lists 150,000 or so clones; 45% to 60% were seen once. Sequencing was performed on CD8+ T cells sorted from blood, taken at week 4, from a patient treated with tofacitinib. These receptor sequences come from a human donor with alopecia areata.

The chain is built from TRBV19 and TRBJ1-5; 7 bases align to TRBD1. J lost 0 bases, V lost 3 bases, and 8 bases had no gene match. The length of the CDR3 is 17 residues. The V gene's germline CDR1 is LNHDA and CDR2 SQIVND (reference sequence). CDR3: CASSMTGRLYSNQPQHF. The CDR3 bases are TGTGCCAGTAGTATGACAGGGCGACTTTATAGCAATCAGCCCCAGCATTTT. The variable domain in full, completed from reference TRBV19 and TRBJ1-5, reads DGGITQSPKYLFRKEGQNVTLSCEQNLNHDAMYWYRQDPGQGLRLIYYSQIVNDFQKGDIAEGYSVSREKKESFPLTVTSAQKNPTAFYLCASSMTGRLYSNQPQHFGDGTRLSIL.

This chain connects TRBV11-2 to TRBJ2-5; D is tentatively TRBD1 or TRBD2 (6 bases each). V was clipped by 0 bases and J by 0 bases, with 17 bases between them. This CDR3 region has 18 residues. CDR1 is SGHAT and CDR2 is FQNNGV in the germline V gene. Written as DNA, the CDR3 is TGTGCCAGCAGCTTAGATGAGCGTCCGGGGGCCAACCAAGAGACCCAGTACTTC. It encodes CASSLDERPGANQETQYF.

The chain has TRBV14 and TRBJ1-2, with D possibly TRBD1 on 6 matching bases. V lost 0 bases, J lost 8 bases, and 13 bases lay in between. Germline V gene lookup returns CDR1 SGHDN and CDR2 FVKESK. This CDR3 has 14 residues. The CDR3 here is CASSQDPGGRGYTF. Here the CDR3 DNA reads TGTGCCAGCAGCCAAGATCCGGGGGGCAGGGGCTACACCTTC.

The chain combines TRBV29-1 with TRBJ2-3; D ambiguous. CDR3 length equals 13 residues. Trimming removed 4 bases from V and 5 bases from J, with 13 bases in between. Looked up from germline, CDR1 is SQVTM and CDR2 is ANQGSEA. The CDR3 protein is CSVGAGEQDTQYF. DNA for the CDR3: TGCAGCGTTGGTGCAGGTGAACAAGATACGCAGTATTTT.

In its sample, this clone was seen a few times. The chain recombines TRBV4-2 with TRBJ2-5, with D possibly being TRBD1 (6 bases). The DNA end is more similar to TRBJ2-7, so the J call may be wrong. Germline V gives CDR1 LGHNA, CDR2 YNFKEQ. The CDR3 contains 15 residues. This CDR3 is CASSFDQTGSYEQYF. The CDR3 DNA sequence: TGTGCCAGCAGCTTCGACCAAACAGGGTCCTACGAGCAGTACTTC.

This chain links TRBV4-2 with TRBJ1-5, with 8 positions matching TRBD1. Germline-derived CDR1 and CDR2 are LGHNA and YNFKEQ. The V segment lost 0 bases and the J segment 0 bases; nucleotides outside the gene matches: 7. This CDR3 has 18 residues. CDR3 DNA sequence: TGTGCCAGCAGCCAAGACGGGACAGGAGCTCATAGCAATCAGCCCCAGCATTTT. This encodes CASSQDGTGAHSNQPQHF.

This clone turned up a few times. The chain recombines TRBV10-3 with TRBJ1-2, with D possibly TRBD1 on 6 matching bases. This CDR3 has 12 residues. Germline V CDR1 and CDR2: ENHRY, SYGVKD. Trimming pared 11 bases from V and 1 base from J, leaving 11 bases between. CDR3 amino acids: CARQDSNYGYTF. The CDR3 DNA is TGTGCCCGTCAGGACAGTAACTATGGCTACACCTTC.

This clone occurred a few times. This chain joins TRBV7-9 and TRBJ2-7; TRBD2 matches at 11 bases. The CDR3 contains 17 residues. The germline V gene encodes CDR1 SEHNR and CDR2 FQNEAQ (reference sequence). The V segment lost 4 bases and the J segment 2 bases; nucleotides outside the gene matches: 10. For the CDR3, the DNA is TGTGCCAGCAGCTCAGACAGTAGCGGGGGGGTCCCCTACGAGCAGTACTTC. Translating gives CASSSDSSGGVPYEQYF.

The J gene is TRBJ2-2, the V gene TRBV30; perhaps TRBD2 as D (6 bases). The length of the CDR3 is 14 residues. Germline V gene sequence: CDR1 GTSNPN, CDR2 SVGIG (reference sequence). Trimming took off 0 bases at V and 6 bases at J, with 11 bases between the two ends. CDR3 sequence reads: CAWSVGGPAGELFF. The CDR3 DNA reads as TGTGCCTGGAGTGTAGGAGGGCCGGCCGGGGAGCTGTTTTTT. The variable domain in full, completed from reference TRBV30 and TRBJ2-2, reads SQTIHQWPATLVQPVGSPLSLECTVEGTSNPNLYWYRQAAGRGLQLLFYSVGIGQISSEVPQNLSASRPQDRQFILSSKKLLLSDSGFYLCAWSVGGPAGELFFGEGSRLTVL.

Remarks on this clone: Other DNA sequences in this specimen translate into the identical CDR3. This chain joins TRBV9 and TRBJ2-7, with 8 bases identical to TRBD1. With 0 bases clipped from V and 2 bases from J, the junction kept 4 bases outside the gene matches. Germline V CDR1 and CDR2: SGDLS, YYNGEE. The CDR3 loop spans 15 amino acids. CDR3 protein: CASSVGDRGTYEQYF. The DNA for the CDR3 is TGTGCCAGCAGCGTAGGTGACAGGGGTACCTACGAGCAGTACTTC.

This clone has a handful of counts. The chain is built from TRBV29-1 and TRBJ2-2; perhaps TRBD1 as D (5 bases). This CDR3 spans 12 amino acids. Trimming removed 6 bases at V and 6 bases at J, with 11 bases between. Germline CDR1 reads SQVTM; CDR2 reads ANQGSEA. CDR3 DNA: TGCAGCGTAACTACAGGCTCCGGGGAGCTGTTTTTT. It yields the protein CSVTTGSGELFF.

The chain recombines TRBV9 with TRBJ2-7, with 11 nucleotides matching TRBD1. This CDR3 comprises 15 residues. Trimming took 3 bases from V and 2 from J; bases not matched to a gene: 4. The germline gives CDR1 SGDLS, CDR2 YYNGEE. This chain's CDR3 is CASSAGQGAPYEQYF. The CDR3 bases are TGTGCCAGCAGCGCAGGACAGGGGGCCCCCTACGAGCAGTACTTC.

This CDR3 is CASATGGYGYTF. The CDR3 region has the DNA TGTGCCAGCGCGACAGGGGGATATGGCTACACCTTC. The gene calls are TRBV6-5 and TRBJ1-2, with TRBD1 matching over 9 bases. Germline V gene lookup returns CDR1 MNHEY and CDR2 SVGAGI. The CDR3 sequence is 12 residues long. J lost 5 bases, V lost 8 bases, and 3 bases had no gene match.

The rearrangement joins TRBV13 to TRBJ2-1; D ambiguous. The V end was cut by 0 bases, the J end by 6 bases, with 6 bases between. This CDR3 spans 13 amino acids. The V gene's germline CDR1 is PRHDT and CDR2 FYEKMQ (reference sequence). CDR3 coding DNA: TGTGCCAGCAGCTTAGGGGCAGTCAATGAGCAGTTCTTC. Its translation is CASSLGAVNEQFF.

This rearrangement joins TRBV5-6 to TRBJ2-5; TRBD1 agrees at 7 bases. Germline loops: CDR1 SGHDT, CDR2 YYEEEE. With 1 base clipped from V and 4 bases from J, the junction kept 4 bases outside the gene matches. The CDR3 sequence is 14 residues long. In DNA form, the CDR3 reads TGTGCCAGCAGCTTGACAGGGGCGGGAGAGACCCAGTACTTC. Its protein is CASSLTGAGETQYF.

The chain uses TRBV4-1 and TRBJ1-2; D remains unclear. The CDR3 consists of 15 residues. The germline V and J ends were trimmed by 0 bases and 4 bases, with 12 bases remaining between them. Germline V lookup: CDR1 MGHRA, CDR2 YSYEKL. CDR3 DNA sequence: TGCGCCAGCAGCCAAGATCTGGGAACCCTCTATGGCTACACCTTC. Residues: CASSQDLGTLYGYTF.

A few counts support this clone. The rearrangement uses TRBV14 and TRBJ1-2, with TRBD1 matching over 7 bases. V lost 6 bases and J lost 2; bases outside the gene matches: 6. The CDR3 sequence is 14 residues long. Germline CDR1 reads SGHDN; CDR2 reads FVKESK. CDR3 in amino acids: CASSLDRSNYGYTF. The CDR3 coding sequence is TGTGCCAGCAGTCTGGACAGGAGCAACTATGGCTACACCTTC.